These 13 T cell receptor beta chains were sequenced from one sample in a study of T cell responses to AZD1222 COVID-19 vaccine. Only in-frame clones appear in the TCRdb table, and some are missing; sequencing was by immunoSEQ multiplex PCR. The sample carries about 160,000 clones, 94% recorded once. Sequencing used peripheral blood, obtained 28 days after the second AZD1222 dose. These receptors were collected from an adult who received the AZD1222 COVID-19 vaccine.

CDR3 region: CASTGVGGSQPQHF. CDR3 DNA sequence: TGTGCCAGTACCGGCGTAGGGGGGTCTCAGCCCCAGCATTTT. The J gene is TRBJ1-5, the V gene TRBV19, with TRBD1 as a possible D gene (6 bases). V was shortened by 7 bases and J by 6 bases, with 16 bases between the two germline ends. The germline V gene encodes CDR1 LNHDA and CDR2 SQIVND (reference sequence). CDR3 length: 14 residues.

Only a few counts were recorded for this clone. This rearrangement joins TRBV7-8 to TRBJ2-7; 8 bases line up with TRBD1. The CDR3 runs to 14 residues. J lost 1 base, V lost 4 bases, and 3 bases had no gene match. The V gene's germline CDR1 is SGHVS and CDR2 FQNEAQ. CDR3 sequence (DNA): TGTGCCAGCAGCTCTACAGGGGGATCCTACGAGCAGTACTTC. It specifies CASSSTGGSYEQYF.

The chain uses TRBV6-6 and TRBJ2-1; 7 bases fit TRBD1. This CDR3 comprises 15 residues. Trimming removed 2 bases from V and 0 bases from J; junction bases left unmatched: 1. Germline assignment: CDR1 MNHNY and CDR2 SVGAGI (reference sequence). The CDR3 nucleotides are TGTGCCAGCAGTTACAGGGGGCTCTCCTACAATGAGCAGTTCTTC. Translation gives CASSYRGLSYNEQFF.

The chain has TRBV3-1 (or the pseudogene TRBV3-2) and TRBJ2-7; 11 nucleotides align to TRBD1. V was clipped by 1 base and J by 5 bases; unmatched bases: 4. From germline, CDR1 is LGHDT and CDR2 YNNKEL (reference sequence). There are 15 residues in the CDR3. The CDR3, as DNA: TGTGCCAGCAGCCAAGTGAAGGACAGGGGGCACGAGCAGTACTTC. Its translation: CASSQVKDRGHEQYF.

The table lists this clone with a count of one. This chain joins TRBV6-6 and TRBJ1-1; D ambiguous. CDR1 MNHNY and CDR2 SVGAGI come from the germline V gene (reference sequence). V was clipped by 4 bases and J by 1 base, with 10 bases between them. The CDR3 consists of 14 residues. In nucleotides, the CDR3 is TGTGCCAGCAGTTCCCGCGAGAAGAACACTGAAGCTTTCTTT. This sequence encodes CASSSREKNTEAFF.

The CDR3 loop reads CASSQAETGFEQYF. CDR3 in DNA: TGCGCCAGCAGCCAAGCAGAAACAGGGTTCGAGCAGTACTTC. The chain carries TRBV4-1 and TRBJ2-7; a weak D match, TRBD1 (6 bases). Germline V CDR1 and CDR2: MGHRA, YSYEKL. The V gene lost 1 base and the J gene lost 6 bases, with 13 bases spanning the gap. The CDR3 contains 14 residues.

V usage is TRBV28 and J usage is TRBJ1-2; D uncertain. The CDR3 length is 13 residues. CDR1 is MDHEN, CDR2 SYDVKM, per germline. With 2 bases removed from V and 7 bases from J, the gap between germline ends came to 11 bases. CDR3 region: CASSLPPPGGYTF. Here the CDR3 DNA reads TGTGCCAGCAGTTTACCTCCCCCTGGTGGCTACACCTTC.

V and J are TRBV6-6 and TRBJ2-1; D remains ambiguous. CDR1 MNHNY and CDR2 SVGAGI come from the germline V gene (reference sequence). This CDR3 region has 13 residues. V was shortened by 2 bases and J by 6 bases, with 8 bases between the two germline ends. CDR3 nucleotides: TGTGCCAGCAGTTACGGGGTCGGCAATGAGCAGTTCTTC. This sequence encodes CASSYGVGNEQFF.

The rearrangement uses TRBV7-7 and TRBJ2-5, with TRBD2 as a possible D gene (5 bases). The CDR3 consists of 15 residues. Germline CDR1 reads SSHAT; CDR2 reads FNYEAQ (reference sequence). V lost 4 bases to trimming and J lost 5 bases, with 17 bases between them. The CDR3 DNA follows: TGTGCCAGCAGCTCGGTAGGCAGGCCGGGGGAGACCCAGTACTTC. It is translated as CASSSVGRPGETQYF. The full variable domain, with the rest looked up from reference TRBV7-7 and TRBJ2-5, is GAGVSQSPRYKVTKRGQDVTLRCDPISSHATLYWYQQALGQGPEFLTYFNYEAQPDKSGLPSDRFSAERPEGSISTLTIQRTEQRDSAMYRCASSSVGRPGETQYFGPGTRLLVL.

The chain links TRBV28 to TRBJ1-2; TRBD1 matches 10 bases. CDR3 length: 16 residues. Germline V gene lookup returns CDR1 MDHEN and CDR2 SYDVKM. V lost 3 bases, J lost 6 bases, and 10 bases stayed unmatched. The CDR3: CASSFPPGTGEDGYTF. The CDR3 nucleotides are TGTGCCAGCAGTTTCCCCCCCGGGACAGGGGAAGATGGCTACACCTTC.

The chain joins TRBV12-5 to TRBJ1-1; TRBD1 might be the D (5 bases). V lost 7 bases and J 3 bases, leaving 12 bases between the germline ends. The germline CDR1 and CDR2 sequences are LGHNT and FRNRAP. CDR3 length: 13 residues. CDR3 amino acids: CASARGNDTEAFF. In DNA form, the CDR3 reads TGTGCTAGTGCCCGGGGGAACGACACTGAAGCTTTCTTT.

The CDR3 DNA reads as TGTGCCAGCAGCCCCGAACGCCGTGGCTACACCTTC. It yields the protein CASSPERRGYTF. This rearrangement joins TRBV5-6 to TRBJ1-2; no clear D gene. CDR3 length: 12 residues. V was clipped by 4 bases and J by 7 bases, with 11 bases between them. Germline CDR1 reads SGHDT; CDR2 reads YYEEEE. Based on the CDR3 plus reference TRBV5-6 and TRBJ1-2, the full variable domain is DAGVTQSPTHLIKTRGQQVTLRCSPKSGHDTVSWYQQALGQGPQFIFQYYEEEERQRGNFPDRFSGHQFPNYSSELNVNALLLGDSALYLCASSPERRGYTFGSGTRLTVV.

This sequence joins TRBV9 and TRBJ1-4, with D maybe TRBD1 (5 bases). V was cut by 0 bases and J by 11 bases, with 20 bases left in between. Germline CDR1 SGDLS, CDR2 YYNGEE. The CDR3 length is 16 residues. The CDR3 coding sequence is TGTGCCAGCAGCGTAGGTGCGGACACCGGATCAGGGAAACTGTTTTTT. It yields the protein CASSVGADTGSGKLFF.